These 11 T cell receptor beta chains were sequenced from one sample in a study of molecular identifiers for immune sequencing clone quantification. TCRdb reprocessed the PCR reads via MiXCR and lists one record per CDR3 protein. The table includes 490,000 or so distinct CDR3 sequences, around 23% detected once. Sequenced material: naive CD8+ T cells from blood, with Jurkat cell RNA spiked in. Subset of the sample: FACS-sorted CD8+CD4-CCR7+CD45RA+ naive T cells. Receptors originate from a human donor in good health. Some libraries in this study had Jurkat cell RNA spiked in.

The chain couples TRBV19 to TRBJ2-3; D not resolved. The V end lost 3 bases, the J end lost 3 bases, and 7 bases lay between the germline ends. This CDR3 spans 13 amino acids. Germline-derived CDR1 and CDR2 are LNHDA and SQIVND (reference sequence). The chain's CDR3 is CASSIDPTDTQYF. CDR3 DNA: TGTGCCAGTAGTATTGACCCTACAGATACGCAGTATTTT.

This clonotype was found a few times. The chain is built from TRBV24-1 and TRBJ2-2, with TRBD1 identical over 11 bases. CDR3 length: 16 amino acids. V lost 3 bases to trimming and J lost 7 bases; unmatched junction nucleotides: 6. Germline V lookup: CDR1 KGHDR, CDR2 SFDVKD. The CDR3 nucleotides read TGTGCCACCAGTGATCTAGGACAGGGGGCCGGCGGGGAGCTGTTTTTT. Amino acids: CATSDLGQGAGGELFF.

V usage is TRBV7-2 and J usage is TRBJ1-1, with a possible D match to TRBD1 (5 bases). CDR1 SGHTA and CDR2 FQGNSA come from the germline V gene. Trimming removed 5 bases at V and 6 bases at J, with 19 bases between. CDR3 length: 15 amino acids. In nucleotides, the CDR3 is TGTGCCAGCAGCCCCGCGACAGAAGGAATACCTGAAGCTTTCTTT. It yields the protein CASSPATEGIPEAFF.

The chain links TRBV7-9 to TRBJ1-1; D is unclear. The CDR3 consists of 13 residues. Germline assignment: CDR1 SEHNR and CDR2 FQNEAQ (reference sequence). Trimming took off 3 bases at V and 1 base at J, with 6 bases between the two ends. CDR3 loop: CASSFFGNTEAFF. The CDR3 DNA is TGTGCCAGCAGCTTCTTCGGGAACACTGAAGCTTTCTTT.

This clonotype was seen more than once but under ten times. The chain recombines TRBV13 with TRBJ2-1; D remains unclear. Per germline, CDR1 PRHDT and CDR2 FYEKMQ (reference sequence). This CDR3 is built from 11 residues. The V gene lost 5 bases and the J gene lost 8 bases, with 7 bases spanning the gap. The CDR3 region is CASSPSDEQFF. CDR3 coding DNA: TGTGCCAGCAGCCCTAGTGATGAGCAGTTCTTC.

In its sample, this clonotype was seen a few times. This rearrangement joins TRBV18 to TRBJ2-6, with D unresolved. Germline CDR1 is KGHSH and CDR2 is LQKENI. The CDR3 runs 16 residues. With 2 bases removed from V and 0 bases from J, the gap between germline ends came to 8 bases. The CDR3 sequence: CASSPGPRSGANVLTF. The CDR3 DNA follows: TGTGCCAGCTCACCAGGACCGCGCTCTGGGGCCAACGTCCTGACTTTC.

This chain joins TRBV20-1 and TRBJ1-2; D gene uncertain. The CDR3 has 14 amino acids. Germline values: CDR1 DFQATT, CDR2 SNEGSKA (reference sequence). V was trimmed by 0 bases and J by 1 base, leaving 9 bases between them. Here the CDR3 reads CSARDLKVNYGYTF. The CDR3 DNA sequence: TGCAGTGCTAGAGATTTGAAAGTTAACTATGGCTACACCTTC.

As for this clonotype: A read error may be the cause here, since a much bigger clone is one base away. The rearrangement uses TRBV7-9 and TRBJ2-2, with D unresolved. This CDR3 has 12 amino acids. Germline-derived CDR1 and CDR2 are SEHNR and FQNEAQ (reference sequence). Trimming pared 6 bases from V and 2 bases from J, leaving 4 bases between. The CDR3 sequence is CASRENTGELFF. CDR3 coding DNA: TGTGCCAGCAGAGAAAACACCGGGGAGCTGTTTTTT.

The table lists this clonotype with many counts. The V call is TRBV27, the J call TRBJ2-7; weak D call: TRBD1 (5 bases). Trimming left V 5 bases short and J 5 bases short, with 13 bases between. CDR3 length: 13 amino acids. Per the germline V gene, CDR1 is MNHEY and CDR2 is SMNVEV (reference sequence). CDR3 sequence reads: CASSPRVGHEQYF. CDR3 in DNA: TGTGCCAGCAGTCCGCGTGTGGGGCACGAGCAGTACTTC.

This clonotype was observed many times. The chain links TRBV12-5 to TRBJ2-3; a weak D match, TRBD1 (5 bases). With 3 bases removed from V and 0 bases from J, the gap between germline ends came to 10 bases. CDR3 length: 15 amino acids. CDR1 LGHNT and CDR2 FRNRAP come from the germline V gene. The CDR3 DNA reads as TGTGCTAGTGGTTTAAGACAGTCTAGCACAGATACGCAGTATTTT. Its protein product is CASGLRQSSTDTQYF. The variable domain in full, completed from reference TRBV12-5 and TRBJ2-3, reads DARVTQTPRHKVTEMGQEVTMRCQPILGHNTVFWYRQTMMQGLELLAYFRNRAPLDDSGMPKDRFSAEMPDATLATLKIQPSEPRDSAVYFCASGLRQSSTDTQYFGPGTRLTVL.

The V call is TRBV29-1, the J call TRBJ2-1; TRBD2 aligns across 10 bases. Germline CDR1 and CDR2: SQVTM and ANQGSEA. J gave up 4 bases and V 6 bases, and 21 bases lay outside the gene matches. The CDR3 spans 19 residues. CDR3 DNA sequence: TGCAGCGTCCAAGCGGGGGGGGCTAGCGGGAGACGGGGATACAATGAGCAGTTCTTC. It specifies CSVQAGGASGRRGYNEQFF.